A single sample gave rise to the 32 T cell receptor beta chains below, sequenced in a study of blood T cell repertoires in COVID-19. The table came from immunoSEQ multiplex PCR; TCRdb's copy has only in-frame clones and leaves some out. The sample includes around 100,000 clones, 70% to 90% of them seen just once. Material for sequencing was peripheral blood. The receptor set was obtained from a man aged 80 or over with acute or convalescent COVID-19.

CDR3: CASSFSGGGEQFF. The CDR3 bases are TGTGCCAGTAGCTTCTCAGGGGGAGGAGAGCAGTTCTTC. V and J are TRBV19 and TRBJ2-1, with D possibly being TRBD1 (7 bases). V lost 6 bases and J 10 bases, leaving 16 bases between the germline ends. The CDR3 spans 13 residues. In germline, CDR1 is LNHDA, CDR2 SQIVND (reference sequence).

This chain connects TRBV5-5 to TRBJ2-5; D is uncertain. The CDR3 is 13 residues long. V dropped 2 bases and J dropped 3 bases, with 8 bases sitting between them. CDR1 SGHKS and CDR2 YYEKEE come from the germline V gene (reference sequence). CDR3 bases: TGTGCCAGCAGCTTTGGCAGTGAAGAGACCCAGTACTTC. Residues: CASSFGSEETQYF.

The chain employs TRBV5-4 and TRBJ2-7, with 7 bases lining up with TRBD2. The CDR3 spans 13 residues. V shed 2 bases, J shed 6 bases, and the junction held 5 bases outside the gene matches. In germline, CDR1 is SGHNT, CDR2 YYREEE (reference sequence). The CDR3 nucleotides read TGTGCCAGCAGCTTCACCACTAGCGTCGAGCAGTACTTC. Translated, it gives CASSFTTSVEQYF. Filled out from reference TRBV5-4 and TRBJ2-7, the complete variable domain reads ETGVTQSPTHLIKTRGQQVTLRCSSQSGHNTVSWYQQALGQGPQFIFQYYREEENGRGNFPPRFSGLQFPNYSSELNVNALELDDSALYLCASSFTTSVEQYFGPGTRLTVT.

The J gene is TRBJ1-6, the V gene TRBV18; 8 bases are shared with TRBD1. The junction had 6 bases not matched to a gene; V was cut back by 6 bases and J by 8 bases. The CDR3 loop spans 14 amino acids. The germline V gene has CDR1 KGHSH and CDR2 LQKENI. Here the CDR3 reads CASSRTGSDSPLHF. The CDR3 DNA reads as TGTGCCAGCTCCCGGACAGGGTCGGATTCACCCCTCCACTTT.

This clone came up once. The V gene is TRBV19, the J gene TRBJ2-7, with 13 bases lining up with TRBD2. The J segment lost 2 bases and the V segment lost 7 bases, leaving 11 bases of the junction unmatched. Germline V CDR1 and CDR2: LNHDA, SQIVND (reference sequence). CDR3 length equals 17 residues. As DNA, the CDR3 is TGTGCCAGTACCACCGGGACTAGCGGGACCGTGACCTACGAGCAGTACTTC. Translating gives CASTTGTSGTVTYEQYF.

DNA for the CDR3: TGTGCCACCGGCCGGGAGACGAACACCGGGGAGCTGTTTTTT. Protein sequence: CATGRETNTGELFF. The V gene is TRBV24-1, the J gene TRBJ2-2; D might be TRBD2 (6 bases). Germline V gives CDR1 KGHDR, CDR2 SFDVKD. The V end lost 9 bases, the J end lost 0 bases, and 10 bases lay between the germline ends. This CDR3 has 14 amino acids.

A single count supports this clone. The chain combines TRBV18 with TRBJ2-3; 9 positions match TRBD2. The V segment lost 3 bases and the J segment 2 bases; nucleotides outside the gene matches: 9. The CDR3 totals 17 residues. Per germline, CDR1 KGHSH and CDR2 LQKENI. The CDR3 nucleotides read TGTGCCAGCTCACCGTTGAGCGGGAGGCAATCCACAGATACGCAGTATTTT. This encodes CASSPLSGRQSTDTQYF.

The V and J genes are TRBV20-1 and TRBJ2-2; 7 nucleotides match TRBD1. Germline V gives CDR1 DFQATT, CDR2 SNEGSKA (reference sequence). CDR3 length: 14 amino acids. J was trimmed by 3 bases and V by 3 bases; bases with no gene match: 4. In DNA, the CDR3 is TGCAGTGCTAGTAGACAGGGATACACCGGGGAGCTGTTTTTT. Its protein is CSASRQGYTGELFF.

This chain connects TRBV6-6 to TRBJ2-2; D unresolved. Germline V lookup: CDR1 MNHNY, CDR2 SVGAGI (reference sequence). The CDR3 is made up of 15 amino acids. Trimming took off 0 bases at V and 4 bases at J, with 9 bases between the two ends. The CDR3 sequence: CASSYSGPGTGELFF. CDR3 nucleotides: TGTGCCAGCAGTTACTCCGGCCCAGGCACCGGGGAGCTGTTTTTT.

The J gene is TRBJ2-5, the V gene TRBV20-1; D is unresolved. The CDR3 has 10 amino acids. Germline values: CDR1 DFQATT, CDR2 SNEGSKA (reference sequence). V lost 4 bases and J 2 bases, leaving 2 bases between the germline ends. The chain's CDR3 is CSATQETQYF. The CDR3 DNA sequence: TGCAGTGCTACTCAAGAGACCCAGTACTTC.

The genes are TRBV11-1 and TRBJ2-7; weak D call: TRBD1 (5 bases). This CDR3 has 14 residues. CDR1 and CDR2 from the germline V gene are SGHAT and FQDESV (reference sequence). V was trimmed by 5 bases and J by 3 bases, leaving 14 bases between them. CDR3 nucleotides: TGTGCCAGCAGCCCTGACAGCATACACTACGAGCAGTACTTC. This encodes CASSPDSIHYEQYF.

The V gene is TRBV18, the J gene TRBJ2-1, with 8 bases identical to TRBD2. This CDR3 is built from 15 residues. V was clipped by 6 bases and J by 5 bases; unmatched bases: 9. The germline CDR1 and CDR2 sequences are KGHSH and LQKENI. Written as DNA, the CDR3 is TGTGCCAGCTCGCCTCGGGAGGGCCTAAACAATGAGCAGTTCTTC. Amino acids: CASSPREGLNNEQFF.

The chain carries TRBV12-3 or TRBV12-4 and TRBJ2-5; tentatively, D is TRBD2 (5 bases). With 6 bases removed from V and 9 bases from J, the gap between germline ends came to 14 bases. There are 12 residues in the CDR3. The DNA of the CDR3 is TGTGCCAGCAGAGAGGGTGGGATGTCCCAGTACTTC. This translates into CASREGGMSQYF.

This chain connects TRBV3-1 (or the pseudogene TRBV3-2) to TRBJ2-5; D might be TRBD1 (5 bases). The CDR3 is 14 amino acids. Deletions cut 1 base from V and 7 bases from J, with 13 bases between. Germline lookup yields CDR1 LGHDT and CDR2 YNNKEL (reference sequence). The CDR3 DNA is TGTGCCAGCAGCCAAGGTCCGGACAAAGGGACCCAGTACTTC. Its protein product is CASSQGPDKGTQYF.

The V call is TRBV7-6, the J call TRBJ1-4; TRBD1 agrees at 11 bases. The CDR3 has 14 residues. V dropped 4 bases and J dropped 8; count of bases not matched to a gene: 3. CDR1 SGHVS and CDR2 FNYEAQ come from the germline V gene. The CDR3 here is CASSSDRGREKLFF. Written as DNA, the CDR3 is TGTGCCAGCAGCTCGGACAGGGGGCGGGAAAAACTGTTTTTT.

This chain uses TRBV28 with TRBJ2-3; 10 bases agree with TRBD2. The junction had 7 bases not matched to a gene; V was cut back by 3 bases and J by 1 base. Germline V gene data show CDR1 as MDHEN and CDR2 as SYDVKM. The CDR3 runs 17 residues. CDR3 amino acids: CASSFALAGAGTDTQYF. Here the CDR3 DNA reads TGTGCCAGCAGTTTCGCCCTAGCGGGAGCGGGCACAGATACGCAGTATTTT.

The chain has TRBV9 and TRBJ1-3; no definite D call. This CDR3 comprises 15 residues. Germline CDR1 reads SGDLS; CDR2 reads YYNGEE. Trimming removed 3 bases at V and 1 base at J, with 11 bases between. The CDR3 region is CASSGGGNSGNTIYF. CDR3 in DNA: TGTGCCAGCAGCGGCGGAGGGAATTCTGGAAACACCATATATTTT. The full variable domain, with the rest looked up from reference TRBV9 and TRBJ1-3, is DSGVTQTPKHLITATGQRVTLRCSPRSGDLSVYWYQQSLDQGLQFLIQYYNGEERAKGNILERFSAQQFPDLHSELNLSSLELGDSALYFCASSGGGNSGNTIYFGEGSWLTVV.

The rearrangement links TRBV9 to TRBJ2-7; the match to TRBD2 covers 7 bases. Trimming at V came to 0 bases and at J to 4 bases, leaving 7 bases not matched to a gene. CDR3 length: 15 residues. CDR1 is SGDLS and CDR2 is YYNGEE in the germline V gene. CDR3 protein: CASSVEAGEGYEQYF. DNA for the CDR3: TGTGCCAGCAGCGTAGAGGCGGGAGAGGGGTACGAGCAGTACTTC.

This rearrangement joins TRBV27 to TRBJ2-2; D remains unclear. CDR1 MNHEY and CDR2 SMNVEV come from the germline V gene (reference sequence). The CDR3 has 14 residues. Trimming took 5 bases from V and 0 from J, leaving 7 bases between them. The DNA of the CDR3 is TGTGCCAGCAGTCTAATCCCGAACACCGGGGAGCTGTTTTTT. Protein product: CASSLIPNTGELFF.

The rearrangement links TRBV11-2 to TRBJ2-1; D gene ambiguous. The V end lost 6 bases, the J end lost 0 bases, and 9 bases lay between the germline ends. CDR3 length: 14 residues. Germline loops: CDR1 SGHAT, CDR2 FQNNGV. CDR3 nucleotides: TGTGCCAGCAGGGAGAGCGCCTCCTACAATGAGCAGTTCTTC. Protein product: CASRESASYNEQFF.

This clone showed up just once. This chain uses TRBV11-2 with TRBJ2-3; 9 nucleotides line up with TRBD1. The trim removed 5 bases at V and 3 bases at J, leaving 6 bases unmatched. Germline CDR1 is SGHAT and CDR2 is FQNNGV. The CDR3 has 15 amino acids. CDR3 loop: CASSGRDRVTDTQYF. The DNA for the CDR3 is TGTGCCAGCAGCGGCCGGGACAGGGTAACAGATACGCAGTATTTT.

The chain has TRBV7-8 and TRBJ2-6; TRBD1 matches at 7 bases. The CDR3 is made up of 19 amino acids. V shed 5 bases and J 0 bases; nucleotides not matched to a gene: 13. Germline V gives CDR1 SGHVS, CDR2 FQNEAQ. This CDR3 reads CASSPHAGQVASGANVLTF. As DNA, the CDR3 is TGTGCCAGCAGCCCGCACGCAGGACAGGTTGCCTCTGGGGCCAACGTCCTGACTTTC.

This chain connects TRBV19 to TRBJ2-7, with TRBD2 identical over 12 bases. This CDR3 region has 16 residues. Germline CDR1 reads LNHDA; CDR2 reads SQIVND (reference sequence). The J segment lost 4 bases and the V segment lost 5 bases, leaving 9 bases of the junction unmatched. CDR3 residues: CASSSRTSGIRYEQYF. For the CDR3, the DNA is TGTGCCAGTAGTTCCCGGACTAGCGGGATCAGATACGAGCAGTACTTC.

The J gene is TRBJ2-7, the V gene TRBV18; 9 nucleotides align to TRBD2. This CDR3 is 13 amino acids long. Germline-derived CDR1 and CDR2 are KGHSH and LQKENI. Trimming at V came to 6 bases and at J to 4 bases, leaving 4 bases not matched to a gene. The CDR3 is CASSAGGPYEQYF. CDR3 sequence (DNA): TGTGCCAGCTCGGCGGGAGGGCCGTACGAGCAGTACTTC.

This chain joins TRBV30 and TRBJ1-6; 7 nucleotides align to TRBD1. CDR3 length: 14 amino acids. The V segment lost 4 bases and the J segment 7 bases; nucleotides outside the gene matches: 7. Germline CDR1 and CDR2: GTSNPN and SVGIG (reference sequence). The CDR3 nucleotides are TGTGCCTGGAACACCGGGACAGAAAATTCACCCCTCCACTTT. As protein: CAWNTGTENSPLHF.

The table lists this clone with a count of one. V usage is TRBV5-1 and J usage is TRBJ1-2; D is possibly TRBD1 (6 bases). This CDR3 has 13 amino acids. V lost 5 bases and J 1 base, leaving 9 bases between the germline ends. Germline V CDR1 and CDR2: SGHRS, YFSETQ. In DNA form, the CDR3 reads TGCGCCAGCAGAGCGGACAGTAACTATGGCTACACCTTC. The encoded protein is CASRADSNYGYTF.

This chain uses TRBV27 with TRBJ2-7; D gene ambiguous. Germline V CDR1 and CDR2: MNHEY, SMNVEV (reference sequence). V gave up 6 bases and J gave up 5 bases, with 14 bases separating them. There are 13 residues in the CDR3. The CDR3 is CASSSLVGDEQYF. The DNA of the CDR3 is TGTGCCAGCAGCAGCCTCGTGGGCGACGAGCAGTACTTC.

This clone was observed once. The V and J genes are TRBV6-5 and TRBJ2-7, with a possible D match to TRBD2 (6 bases). The CDR3 loop spans 15 amino acids. Per germline, CDR1 MNHEY and CDR2 SVGAGI. The V and J ends lost 0 bases and 6 bases respectively, with 15 bases between them. Here the CDR3 reads CASSYSVAVLSEQYF. The CDR3 DNA reads TGTGCCAGCAGTTACTCGGTAGCGGTTCTTAGCGAGCAGTACTTC.

The chain recombines TRBV12-3 or TRBV12-4 with TRBJ1-5; unclear D gene. The CDR3 spans 12 residues. V was shortened by 6 bases and J by 4 bases, with 7 bases between the two germline ends. Here the CDR3 reads CASRAQNQPQHF. In nucleotides, the CDR3 is TGTGCCAGCAGGGCCCAAAATCAGCCCCAGCATTTT.

The chain employs TRBV5-1 and TRBJ1-3; TRBD1 might be the D (6 bases). Germline-derived CDR1 and CDR2 are SGHRS and YFSETQ. The germline V and J ends were trimmed by 4 bases and 4 bases, with 12 bases remaining between them. This CDR3 is 14 amino acids long. The CDR3 region is CASSTGIAGNTIYF. In nucleotides, the CDR3 is TGCGCCAGCAGCACAGGGATTGCCGGAAACACCATATATTTT.

The chain couples TRBV28 to TRBJ1-1, with D unresolved. Trimming pared 6 bases from V and 6 bases from J, leaving 11 bases between. The length of the CDR3 is 12 residues. The germline gives CDR1 MDHEN, CDR2 SYDVKM. CDR3 sequence: CASRPPLSEAFF. The CDR3 DNA is TGTGCCAGCAGGCCACCACTCTCTGAAGCTTTCTTT.

The gene calls are TRBV27 and TRBJ1-1; TRBD1 matches 7 bases. With 6 bases clipped from V and 0 bases from J, the junction kept 1 base outside the gene matches. Germline CDR1 reads MNHEY; CDR2 reads SMNVEV (reference sequence). This CDR3 spans 13 amino acids. CDR3 amino acids: CASRGTVNTEAFF. The CDR3, as DNA: TGTGCCAGCAGGGGGACAGTGAACACTGAAGCTTTCTTT.